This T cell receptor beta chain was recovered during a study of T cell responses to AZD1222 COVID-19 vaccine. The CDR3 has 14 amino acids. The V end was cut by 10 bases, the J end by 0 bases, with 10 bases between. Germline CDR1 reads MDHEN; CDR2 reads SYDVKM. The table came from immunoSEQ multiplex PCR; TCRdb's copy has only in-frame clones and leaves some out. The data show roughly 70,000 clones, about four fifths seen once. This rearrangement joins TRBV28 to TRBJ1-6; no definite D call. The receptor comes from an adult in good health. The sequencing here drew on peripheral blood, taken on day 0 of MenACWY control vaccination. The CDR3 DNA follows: TGTGCCACCAAAGGTAGCTCCTATAATTCACCCCTCCACTTT. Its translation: CATKGSSYNSPLHF.